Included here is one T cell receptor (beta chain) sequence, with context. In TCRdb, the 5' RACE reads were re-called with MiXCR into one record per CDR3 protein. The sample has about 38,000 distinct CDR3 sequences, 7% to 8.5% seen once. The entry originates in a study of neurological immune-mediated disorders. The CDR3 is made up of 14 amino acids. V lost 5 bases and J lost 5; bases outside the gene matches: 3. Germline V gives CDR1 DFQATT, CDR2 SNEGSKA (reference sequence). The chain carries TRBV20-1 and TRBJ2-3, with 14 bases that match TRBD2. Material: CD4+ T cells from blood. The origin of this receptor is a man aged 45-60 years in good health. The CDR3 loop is CSAPGLAGGDTQYF. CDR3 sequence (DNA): TGCAGTGCTCCTGGACTAGCGGGAGGAGATACGCAGTATTTT.